These 31 T cell receptor beta chains were sequenced from one sample in a study of blood T cell repertoires in COVID-19. This table comes from immunoSEQ multiplex PCR, and its TCRdb copy is limited to in-frame clones, with some not included. Altogether fewer than 350,000 clones are present, 90% being singletons, with the ten largest covering roughly 1.5%. Material: PBMCs or T cells enriched from blood (not recorded which). The receptors originated from a woman between 18 and 30 years old with acute COVID-19.

This clone was recorded once. The chain carries TRBV4-2 and TRBJ2-7; D may be TRBD1 (6 bases). Trimming removed 0 bases from V and 2 bases from J, with 14 bases in between. The length of the CDR3 is 16 residues. Germline V gene sequence: CDR1 LGHNA, CDR2 YNFKEQ. The CDR3 nucleotides read TGTGCCAGCAGCCAAGATTCAGGGGCTAGAACCTACGAGCAGTACTTC. As protein: CASSQDSGARTYEQYF.

This clone occurred once. V usage is TRBV7-2 and J usage is TRBJ1-1; no reliable D call. CDR3 length equals 13 residues. CDR1 is SGHTA, CDR2 FQGNSA, per germline. Trimming removed 5 bases at V and 7 bases at J, with 14 bases between. The CDR3 protein is CASSLGGGIEAFF. Written as DNA, the CDR3 is TGTGCCAGCAGCCTAGGTGGAGGGATTGAAGCTTTCTTT.

Of note for this clone: One end of the junction fails to match germline, which may point to a read error. The chain employs TRBV20-1 and TRBJ2-7; perhaps TRBD1 as D (6 bases). This CDR3 contains 11 residues. Germline V gene sequence: CDR1 DFQATT, CDR2 SNEGSKA (reference sequence). The CDR3 is CSASAGAHWNF. CDR3 DNA sequence: TGCAGTGCTTCCGCAGGGGCCCATTGGAACTTC.

The genes are TRBV6-4 and TRBJ1-6; 8 nucleotides agree with TRBD1. This CDR3 has 15 residues. Germline loops: CDR1 MRHNA, CDR2 SNTAGT. With 8 bases clipped from V and 9 bases from J, the junction kept 12 bases outside the gene matches. The CDR3 loop reads CASRSQDRASSPLHF. CDR3 in DNA: TGTGCCAGCCGATCCCAGGACAGGGCGTCTTCACCCCTCCACTTT.

The chain uses TRBV14 and TRBJ2-1; 8 nucleotides agree with TRBD2. Germline V gene data show CDR1 as SGHDN and CDR2 as FVKESK. The CDR3 has 15 residues. Losses at the gene ends were 1 base for V and 7 bases for J; bases not matched to a gene: 6. The CDR3 coding sequence is TGTGCCAGCAGCCAAGTCGGGACTAGTATTAATGAGCAGTTCTTC. Its protein is CASSQVGTSINEQFF.

The chain has TRBV2 and TRBJ2-5; possible D gene TRBD2, 5 bases. From germline, CDR1 is SNHLY and CDR2 FYNNEI. CDR3 size: 15 residues. The V end was cut by 3 bases, the J end by 4 bases, with 15 bases between. The CDR3 nucleotides are TGTGCCAGCAGTGATGGAGCAGCAGAGGGAGAGACCCAGTACTTC. This sequence encodes CASSDGAAEGETQYF.

CDR3 amino acids: CASSEYGEGTEAFF. The DNA for the CDR3 is TGTGCCAGCAGTGAGTACGGGGAAGGGACTGAAGCTTTCTTT. This rearrangement joins TRBV6-4 to TRBJ1-1; the D is unclear. V was shortened by 3 bases and J by 5 bases, with 13 bases between the two germline ends. CDR3 length equals 14 residues. The germline gives CDR1 MRHNA, CDR2 SNTAGT.

This clone was recorded a few times. V is TRBV3-1 (or the pseudogene TRBV3-2) and J is TRBJ2-2, with D perhaps TRBD2 (7 bases). This CDR3 region has 15 residues. Trimming stripped 4 bases from V and 3 bases from J, with 12 bases between. Germline CDR1 reads LGHDT; CDR2 reads YNNKEL (reference sequence). CDR3 DNA sequence: TGTGCCAGCAGCCCGGGGGGCATCGACACCGGGGAGCTGTTTTTT. As protein: CASSPGGIDTGELFF.

This chain connects TRBV18 to TRBJ1-2; 7 bases map to TRBD1. The CDR3 contains 20 residues. In germline, CDR1 is KGHSH, CDR2 LQKENI. V shed 3 bases, J shed 2 bases, and the junction held 21 bases outside the gene matches. CDR3 DNA: TGTGCCAGCTCACCCCCGGGTGAAGAGGGGGCCACACGAAGCAACTATGGCTACACCTTC. This translates into CASSPPGEEGATRSNYGYTF.

The chain carries TRBV2 and TRBJ2-1; 9 bases line up with TRBD2. V was clipped by 6 bases and J by 7 bases; unmatched bases: 13. In germline, CDR1 is SNHLY, CDR2 FYNNEI. The CDR3 is 16 amino acids. The CDR3 protein is CASRTGTSIPTNEQFF. The CDR3 DNA follows: TGTGCCAGCAGGACCGGGACTAGCATCCCCACAAATGAGCAGTTCTTC.

The gene calls are TRBV4-2 and TRBJ1-5, with 7 bases aligning to TRBD1. With V trimmed by 0 bases and J by 7 bases, 6 bases remained unmatched. CDR3 length: 15 amino acids. The germline gives CDR1 LGHNA, CDR2 YNFKEQ. CDR3 sequence (DNA): TGTGCCAGCAGCCAAGAAGGGCAGGGGGGCCAGCCCCAGCATTTT. It encodes CASSQEGQGGQPQHF.

V is TRBV11-2 and J is TRBJ2-7; TRBD1 is a possible D gene (5 bases). V dropped 4 bases and J dropped 0 bases, with 19 bases sitting between them. The CDR3 runs 17 residues. In germline, CDR1 is SGHAT, CDR2 FQNNGV. The CDR3 DNA follows: TGTGCCAGCAGCTCGTTCCCATCAGGGCCTCTCTCCTACGAGCAGTACTTC. Its translation: CASSSFPSGPLSYEQYF.

The CDR3 region is CASGRGGRNYGYTF. The CDR3 DNA is TGTGCCAGCGGGAGGGGGGGAAGAAACTATGGCTACACCTTC. V usage is TRBV27 and J usage is TRBJ1-2; possible D gene TRBD1, 6 bases. The V gene lost 8 bases and the J gene lost 2 bases, with 15 bases spanning the gap. This CDR3 contains 14 residues. CDR1 and CDR2 (germline): MNHEY, SMNVEV (reference sequence).

The chain has TRBV27 and TRBJ1-4, with D tentatively TRBD1 (6 bases). The CDR3 is 14 amino acids. Per germline, CDR1 MNHEY and CDR2 SMNVEV (reference sequence). V gave up 6 bases and J gave up 8 bases, with 16 bases separating them. The CDR3 bases are TGTGCCAGCAGCTCCGGGACACCTTTAGAAAAACTGTTTTTT. This gives the protein CASSSGTPLEKLFF.

The chain carries TRBV6-2 or TRBV6-3 and TRBJ2-6; 10 bases are a match to TRBD2. Unmatched junction bases numbered 6, after V lost 4 bases and J lost 0 bases. CDR1 is MNHEY, CDR2 SVGEGT, per germline. The CDR3 is made up of 18 amino acids. The chain's CDR3 is CASSSRLAGASGANVLTF. The CDR3 DNA reads as TGTGCCAGCAGTTCAAGACTAGCGGGCGCCTCTGGGGCCAACGTCCTGACTTTC.

The genes are TRBV5-1 and TRBJ2-7; D ambiguous. Looked up from germline, CDR1 is SGHRS and CDR2 is YFSETQ. The CDR3 spans 12 residues. V lost 1 base to trimming and J lost 6 bases, with 8 bases between them. The CDR3 sequence: CASSLPSGEQYF. For the CDR3, the DNA is TGCGCCAGCAGCTTGCCCTCCGGCGAGCAGTACTTC.

The chain is built from TRBV30 and TRBJ2-2; D is unresolved. Germline lookup yields CDR1 GTSNPN and CDR2 SVGIG (reference sequence). V lost 0 bases and J lost 5, with 7 bases in between. CDR3 length equals 13 residues. The CDR3 loop reads CAWSVQVTGELFF. CDR3 in DNA: TGTGCCTGGAGTGTACAAGTAACCGGGGAGCTGTTTTTT.

The chain uses TRBV27 and TRBJ2-7; TRBD2 agrees at 9 bases. CDR1 MNHEY and CDR2 SMNVEV come from the germline V gene (reference sequence). The CDR3 runs to 14 residues. Unmatched junction bases numbered 4, after V lost 2 bases and J lost 5 bases. The CDR3, as DNA: TGTGCCAGCAGTTTAGGCGGGGGGGAAAACGAGCAGTACTTC. Amino acids: CASSLGGGENEQYF.

This chain joins TRBV18 and TRBJ1-1, with D perhaps TRBD1 (5 bases). In germline, CDR1 is KGHSH, CDR2 LQKENI. The V and J ends lost 3 bases and 6 bases respectively, with 11 bases between them. The CDR3 length is 13 residues. CDR3 residues: CASSPGGVAEAFF. The CDR3 nucleotides are TGTGCCAGCTCACCCGGGGGGGTGGCTGAAGCTTTCTTT.

The chain links TRBV18 to TRBJ1-1, with 7 bases fitting TRBD1. The CDR3 is 15 amino acids. Germline-derived CDR1 and CDR2 are KGHSH and LQKENI. The V and J ends lost 4 bases and 1 base, in that order; junction bases with no gene match: 6. The CDR3 spells CASSLPTGPNTEAFF. Here the CDR3 DNA reads TGTGCCAGCTCACTACCGACAGGGCCGAACACTGAAGCTTTCTTT.

The chain employs TRBV12-3 or TRBV12-4 and TRBJ1-2, with a possible D match to TRBD1 (6 bases). The CDR3 has 13 residues. The V end lost 3 bases, the J end lost 7 bases, and 12 bases lay between the germline ends. The CDR3 DNA is TGTGCCAGCAGTTTTGGGACATTACGTGGCTACACCTTC. Residues: CASSFGTLRGYTF.

The chain uses TRBV5-1 and TRBJ2-7; 12 bases fit TRBD1. The germline CDR1 and CDR2 sequences are SGHRS and YFSETQ. The CDR3 runs to 16 residues. The J segment lost 2 bases and the V segment lost 2 bases, leaving 5 bases of the junction unmatched. DNA for the CDR3: TGCGCCAGCAGCTTTAGGGGACAGGGGGCGACCTACGAGCAGTACTTC. This codes for CASSFRGQGATYEQYF.

The chain uses TRBV7-3 and TRBJ2-2; 9 positions match TRBD2. Trimming cost V 2 bases and J 6 bases; bases outside gene matches: 4. Germline lookup yields CDR1 SGHTA and CDR2 FQGTGA. This CDR3 has 15 amino acids. The CDR3 region is CASSLSLAGAGELFF. The CDR3 DNA reads TGTGCCAGCAGCTTATCCTTAGCGGGGGCCGGGGAGCTGTTTTTT.

This chain uses TRBV7-9 with TRBJ2-7; D gene unclear. The CDR3 has 12 residues. V was trimmed by 5 bases and J by 2 bases, leaving 7 bases between them. The germline V gene has CDR1 SEHNR and CDR2 FQNEAQ (reference sequence). For the CDR3, the DNA is TGTGCCAGCAGCAGCATGACCTACGAGCAGTACTTC. As protein: CASSSMTYEQYF.

V gene TRBV14 combines with J gene TRBJ2-7; TRBD1 aligns across 10 bases. This CDR3 comprises 15 residues. V was pared by 2 bases and J by 4 bases, with 5 bases of the junction left unmatched. Germline V gene data show CDR1 as SGHDN and CDR2 as FVKESK. The CDR3 loop reads CASSQRQGAFYEQYF. In DNA, the CDR3 is TGTGCCAGCAGCCAAAGACAGGGGGCCTTTTACGAGCAGTACTTC.

The chain uses TRBV11-2 and TRBJ2-3; the match to TRBD2 covers 16 bases. The germline V gene encodes CDR1 SGHAT and CDR2 FQNNGV. CDR3 size: 17 residues. The J segment lost 5 bases and the V segment lost 5 bases, leaving 7 bases of the junction unmatched. CDR3 protein: CASSIGTSGRAGDTQYF. The DNA of the CDR3 is TGTGCCAGCAGCATCGGGACTAGCGGGAGGGCCGGAGATACGCAGTATTTT.

The gene calls are TRBV11-2 and TRBJ2-5; perhaps TRBD2 as D (5 bases). Trimming stripped 4 bases from V and 5 bases from J, with 17 bases between. Germline V gene lookup returns CDR1 SGHAT and CDR2 FQNNGV. CDR3 length equals 15 residues. The CDR3 DNA is TGTGCCAGCAGCTCCTCCCCGTTGGAGGCGGAGACCCAGTACTTC. This codes for CASSSSPLEAETQYF.

The rearrangement links TRBV7-2 to TRBJ2-1; TRBD1 agrees at 12 bases. The CDR3 consists of 15 residues. The trim removed 3 bases at V and 10 bases at J, leaving 7 bases unmatched. Germline loops: CDR1 SGHTA, CDR2 FQGNSA. The chain's CDR3 is CASSFRDRGLMEQFF. The CDR3, as DNA: TGTGCCAGCAGCTTCCGGGACAGGGGGCTGATGGAGCAGTTCTTC.

The chain links TRBV11-3 to TRBJ1-1; a possible D gene is TRBD1 (5 bases). Germline CDR1 and CDR2: SGHNT and YENEEA. The V gene lost 1 base and the J gene lost 4 bases, with 7 bases spanning the gap. This CDR3 is built from 13 residues. CDR3: CASSLGRGTEAFF. The CDR3 DNA sequence: TGTGCCAGCAGCTTAGGGAGGGGCACTGAAGCTTTCTTT.

The gene calls are TRBV5-4 and TRBJ2-2; weak D call: TRBD1 (6 bases). There are 15 residues in the CDR3. Trimming took off 4 bases at V and 6 bases at J, with 16 bases between the two ends. Germline V lookup: CDR1 SGHNT, CDR2 YYREEE (reference sequence). The CDR3 sequence is CASSLYTGSPGELFF. The CDR3 DNA is TGTGCCAGCAGCCTTTACACAGGGTCTCCCGGGGAGCTGTTTTTT.

This chain joins TRBV3-1 (or the pseudogene TRBV3-2) and TRBJ2-7, with 7 positions matching TRBD2. Germline values: CDR1 LGHDT, CDR2 YNNKEL (reference sequence). The CDR3 covers 16 residues. Unmatched junction bases numbered 9, after V lost 4 bases and J lost 0 bases. CDR3 protein: CASSRAGTTYSYEQYF. In nucleotides, the CDR3 is TGTGCCAGCAGCCGAGCCGGGACTACCTACTCCTACGAGCAGTACTTC.